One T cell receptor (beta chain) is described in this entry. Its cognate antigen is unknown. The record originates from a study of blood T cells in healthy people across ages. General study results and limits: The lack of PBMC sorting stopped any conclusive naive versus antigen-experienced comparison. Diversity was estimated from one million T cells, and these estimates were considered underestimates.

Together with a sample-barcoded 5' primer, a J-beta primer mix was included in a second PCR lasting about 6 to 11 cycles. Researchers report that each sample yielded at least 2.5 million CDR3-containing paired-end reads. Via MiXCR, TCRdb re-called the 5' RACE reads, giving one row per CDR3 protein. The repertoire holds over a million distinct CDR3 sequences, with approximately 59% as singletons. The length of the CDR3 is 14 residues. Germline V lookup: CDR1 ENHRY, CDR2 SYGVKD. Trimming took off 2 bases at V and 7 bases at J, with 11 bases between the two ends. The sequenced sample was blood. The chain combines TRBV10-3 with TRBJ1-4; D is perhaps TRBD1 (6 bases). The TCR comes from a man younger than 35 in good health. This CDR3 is CAISERGWSEKLFF. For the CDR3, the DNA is TGTGCCATCAGTGAGAGGGGGTGGAGTGAAAAACTGTTTTTT.